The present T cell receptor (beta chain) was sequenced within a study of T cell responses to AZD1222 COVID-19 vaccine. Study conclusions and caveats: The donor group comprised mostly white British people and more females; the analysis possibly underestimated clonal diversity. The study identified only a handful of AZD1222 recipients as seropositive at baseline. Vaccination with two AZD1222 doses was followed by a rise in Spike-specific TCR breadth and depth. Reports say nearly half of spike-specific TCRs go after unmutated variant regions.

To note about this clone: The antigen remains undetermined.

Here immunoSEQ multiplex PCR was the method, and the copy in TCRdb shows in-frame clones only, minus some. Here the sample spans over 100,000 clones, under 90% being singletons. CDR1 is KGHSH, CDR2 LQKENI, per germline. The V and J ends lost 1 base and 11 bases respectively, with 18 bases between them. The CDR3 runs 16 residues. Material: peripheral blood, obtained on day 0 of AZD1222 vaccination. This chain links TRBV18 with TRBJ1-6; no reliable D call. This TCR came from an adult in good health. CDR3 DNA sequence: TGTGCCAGCTCACCACGGGGTTCCCTAATCGGGGCACCCCTCCACTTT. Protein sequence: CASSPRGSLIGAPLHF.